The clone carrying this TCR beta chain was detected many times. What it binds is unknown. This sample was taken from a study of regulatory T cells in long-lasting Graves disease. Indicated time point: newly diagnosed GD, antithyroid drugs for less than 3 months. After RNA was extracted from PBMCs, the TCR library was made from it. Trimming stripped 8 bases from V and 0 bases from J, with 17 bases between. Germline V lookup: CDR1 LGHDT, CDR2 YNNKEL (reference sequence). The CDR3 runs 15 residues. The TCR beta library used iRepertoire HTBI primers with Arm-PCR amplification of CDR3. TCRdb processed the multiplex PCR reads anew with MiXCR; each CDR3 protein has one entry. The sample includes approximately 480,000 distinct CDR3 sequences, 15% to 20% of them seen just once. Study-wide results and caveats: Whereas new patients shared roughly 910 public clonotypes, persistent patients shared more, at about 3,000. Sample size was small, which may have lowered accuracy. Persistent Graves' patients possessed reduced TCR diversity relative to recently diagnosed ones.

These same records also appear under a second study, on T cells in Graves' hyperthyroidism and ophthalmopathy.

This TCR was recovered from a middle-aged man with Graves disease. The chain carries TRBV3-1 and TRBJ2-7, with D possibly called TRBD1 or TRBD2 (5 bases each). The material sequenced was peripheral blood mononuclear cells (PBMCs), taken at new diagnosis, from a patient treated with antithyroid drugs. The CDR3 region is CASSSGPASSYEQYF. The DNA for the CDR3 is TGTGCCAGCTCCTCGGGGCCAGCGAGCTCCTACGAGCAGTACTTC.